Presented here are 9 T cell receptor beta chains from one specimen sequenced in a study of control samples from healthy donors and cancer patients. Measured with immunoSEQ multiplex PCR; TCRdb has only the in-frame clones, and not every one. Among approximately 150,000 clones listed, 75% to 95% were seen once. Sequencing input: blood. The receptor set was obtained from a man in his thirties or forties in good health.

The chain is built from TRBV11-2 and TRBJ1-1; D not resolved. Germline V gives CDR1 SGHAT, CDR2 FQNNGV. This CDR3 has 13 amino acids. V lost 6 bases and J 2 bases, leaving 10 bases between the germline ends. CDR3 amino acids: CASRSTANTEAFF. In DNA, the CDR3 is TGTGCCAGCAGGTCTACAGCAAACACTGAAGCTTTCTTT. Filled out from reference TRBV11-2 and TRBJ1-1, the complete variable domain reads EAGVAQSPRYKIIEKRQSVAFWCNPISGHATLYWYQQILGQGPKLLIQFQNNGVVDDSQLPKDRFSAERLKGVDSTLKIQPAKLEDSAVYLCASRSTANTEAFFGQGTRLTVV.

This chain uses TRBV7-9 with TRBJ1-1; D perhaps matches TRBD1 (5 bases). The V end lost 5 bases, the J end lost 2 bases, and 15 bases lay between the germline ends. The CDR3 totals 15 residues. Germline CDR1 reads SEHNR; CDR2 reads FQNEAQ (reference sequence). The CDR3 region has the DNA TGTGCCAGCAGCCCTCCGGGACTTATAAACACTGAAGCTTTCTTT. It is translated as CASSPPGLINTEAFF.

The chain's CDR3 is CASSQDGRGLAGSVETQYF. The CDR3 nucleotides are TGTGCCAGCAGCCAAGATGGTCGAGGACTAGCGGGGTCGGTGGAGACCCAGTACTTC. The chain uses TRBV4-2 and TRBJ2-5; 12 bases map to TRBD2. The J segment lost 5 bases and the V segment lost 0 bases, leaving 13 bases of the junction unmatched. CDR3 size: 19 residues. The germline V gene has CDR1 LGHNA and CDR2 YNFKEQ.

V and J are TRBV14 and TRBJ1-2; TRBD1 is a possible D gene (6 bases). Trimming left V 0 bases short and J 1 base short, with 18 bases between. This CDR3 spans 18 amino acids. CDR1 is SGHDN, CDR2 FVKESK, per germline. In nucleotides, the CDR3 is TGTGCCAGCAGCCAAGATGGGACACTCGGCGGCCTTAACTATGGCTACACCTTC. Its translation is CASSQDGTLGGLNYGYTF.

The chain has TRBV5-8 and TRBJ1-1, with 9 bases identical to TRBD1. V dropped 0 bases and J dropped 3; count of bases not matched to a gene: 0. This CDR3 contains 14 residues. CDR1 SGHTS and CDR2 YDEGEE come from the germline V gene. The CDR3 spells CASSLGDRDTEAFF. The CDR3 nucleotides read TGTGCCAGCAGCTTGGGGGACAGGGACACTGAAGCTTTCTTT.

The gene calls are TRBV6-5 and TRBJ2-3; D might be TRBD2 (6 bases). The CDR3 has 15 residues. Germline V gene data show CDR1 as MNHEY and CDR2 as SVGAGI. V lost 7 bases, J lost 0 bases, and 14 bases lay in between. Here the CDR3 reads CASTHTSFSTDTQYF. CDR3 nucleotides: TGTGCCAGCACCCACACTAGCTTTAGCACAGATACGCAGTATTTT.

The chain joins TRBV6-2 or TRBV6-3 to TRBJ1-2, with D possibly TRBD1 on 5 matching bases. Germline CDR1 reads MNHEY; CDR2 reads SVGEGT. CDR3 length: 13 residues. The V end was cut by 6 bases, the J end by 4 bases, with 12 bases between. DNA for the CDR3: TGTGCCAGCAGCCCCAGGGATGTCTATGGCTACACCTTC. Protein sequence: CASSPRDVYGYTF.

The rearrangement joins TRBV2 to TRBJ2-7; the D gene is possibly TRBD1 (6 bases). CDR3 length: 15 residues. The V end lost 6 bases, the J end lost 0 bases, and 15 bases lay between the germline ends. Germline loops: CDR1 SNHLY, CDR2 FYNNEI. In DNA, the CDR3 is TGTGCCAGCAGCTTTAGACCGGACAGCTCCTACGAGCAGTACTTC. Its translation: CASSFRPDSSYEQYF.

This rearrangement joins TRBV19 to TRBJ2-3, with a possible D match to TRBD2 (7 bases). Trimming pared 3 bases from V and 3 bases from J, leaving 13 bases between. Germline V gene sequence: CDR1 LNHDA, CDR2 SQIVND (reference sequence). The CDR3 sequence is 15 residues long. CDR3 nucleotide sequence: TGTGCCAGTAGTATTGGCGGGGGCCGGACAGATACGCAGTATTTT. Its protein is CASSIGGGRTDTQYF.